Below are 4 T cell receptor beta chains sequenced from a single sample in a study of early T cells in non-severe SARS-CoV-2 infection. TCRdb re-called the 5' RACE reads through MiXCR, storing one row per CDR3 protein. This sample carries roughly 61,000 distinct CDR3 sequences, 8% to 10% of them seen once, and the ten largest clones take 8.5% to 9.5%. What was sequenced was whole blood. The receptors were sampled from an adult who was a healthcare worker with PCR-confirmed SARS-CoV-2 infection or an uninfected control (not recorded which).

V and J are TRBV12-3 or TRBV12-4 and TRBJ2-5; 9 bases agree with TRBD1. CDR3 length equals 16 residues. Trimming at V came to 6 bases and at J to 0 bases, leaving 8 bases not matched to a gene. Written as DNA, the CDR3 is TGTGCCAGCAGCCCTGGACAGGGGACGCACCAAGAGACCCAGTACTTC. Its translation is CASSPGQGTHQETQYF.

V is TRBV27 and J is TRBJ1-5; 7 bases line up with TRBD1. This CDR3 comprises 16 residues. The V gene's germline CDR1 is MNHEY and CDR2 SMNVEV (reference sequence). V dropped 4 bases and J dropped 1; count of bases not matched to a gene: 7. CDR3 in amino acids: CASSSRGTVSNQPQHF. The DNA for the CDR3 is TGTGCCAGCAGTTCTCGTGGGACAGTGAGCAATCAGCCCCAGCATTTT.

This clonotype was seen repeatedly, ten times or more. V and J are TRBV29-1 and TRBJ2-5; TRBD2 matches 7 bases. J was trimmed by 5 bases and V by 7 bases; bases with no gene match: 13. This CDR3 has 14 residues. The V gene's germline CDR1 is SQVTM and CDR2 ANQGSEA. The CDR3: CSAELAAIKETQYF. CDR3 sequence (DNA): TGCAGCGCCGAGCTAGCGGCAATCAAGGAGACCCAGTACTTC. Combining the CDR3 with reference TRBV29-1 and TRBJ2-5 gives the whole variable domain SAVISQKPSRDICQRGTSLTIQCQVDSQVTMMFWYRQQPGQSLTLIATANQGSEATYESGFVIDKFPISRPNLTFSTLTVSNMSPEDSSIYLCSAELAAIKETQYFGPGTRLLVL.

Here the CDR3 DNA reads TGTGCCAGCAGTTTAGCCGGGATTCCCAACGAGCAGTACTTC. Protein product: CASSLAGIPNEQYF. The chain has TRBV12-3 or TRBV12-4 and TRBJ2-7; possibly TRBD2 for D (5 bases). V lost 0 bases and J 5 bases, leaving 11 bases between the germline ends. The CDR3 sequence is 14 residues long.